The 20 T cell receptor beta chains below all came from one sample that was sequenced in a study of cytotoxic CD8 clonotypes in ibrutinib-treated CLL. Repertoires were generated with immunoSEQ multiplex PCR, while TCRdb's copy carries only in-frame clones and drops some. The sample lists about 130,000 clones, around three quarters occurring once. This sample comprised PBMCs, obtained after 12 months of ibrutinib treatment. These receptors originate from a human donor with chronic lymphocytic leukemia.

This CDR3 is CASSQGYGYTF. The CDR3 DNA reads as TGTGCCAGCAGCCAGGGGTATGGCTACACCTTC. The chain joins TRBV6-6 to TRBJ1-2, with a possible D match to TRBD1 (6 bases). The CDR3 loop spans 11 amino acids. CDR1 is MNHNY, CDR2 SVGAGI, per germline (reference sequence). V gave up 6 bases and J gave up 5 bases, with 7 bases separating them.

The chain employs TRBV7-8 and TRBJ2-1; perhaps TRBD2 as D (6 bases). V was clipped by 1 base and J by 2 bases, with 12 bases between them. CDR1 SGHVS and CDR2 FQNEAQ come from the germline V gene. The CDR3 contains 16 residues. The DNA of the CDR3 is TGTGCCAGCAGCTTAGACGGGAGAGGGACCTACAATGAGCAGTTCTTC. This codes for CASSLDGRGTYNEQFF.

The chain employs TRBV27 and TRBJ2-7; 7 bases map to TRBD1. This CDR3 comprises 15 residues. V gave up 1 base and J gave up 1 base; unmatched junction bases: 4. CDR1 is MNHEY, CDR2 SMNVEV, per germline (reference sequence). The CDR3 DNA sequence: TGTGCCAGCAGTTTATTCAACAGGGGTTCCTACGAGCAGTACTTC. It translates to CASSLFNRGSYEQYF.

This clone was found a few times. The J gene is TRBJ2-1, the V gene TRBV2, with 8 bases identical to TRBD1. V was clipped by 7 bases and J by 12 bases; unmatched bases: 5. The CDR3 contains 11 residues. Germline-derived CDR1 and CDR2 are SNHLY and FYNNEI. CDR3 residues: CASKAGTGQFF. For the CDR3, the DNA is TGTGCCAGCAAGGCCGGGACAGGGCAGTTCTTC.

This clone was seen a few times. V is TRBV10-2 and J is TRBJ1-1; D call uncertain. The germline V and J ends were trimmed by 4 bases and 3 bases, with 18 bases remaining between them. This CDR3 is 16 amino acids long. The germline V gene has CDR1 WSHSY and CDR2 SAAADI. CDR3 bases: TGCGCCAGCAGTGGCCCCCAATTTCTGGGATACACTGAAGCTTTCTTT. Protein: CASSGPQFLGYTEAFF.

This rearrangement joins TRBV5-4 to TRBJ1-4, with TRBD1 as a possible D gene (6 bases). This CDR3 is 15 amino acids long. Germline V gene lookup returns CDR1 SGHNT and CDR2 YYREEE (reference sequence). V gave up 3 bases and J gave up 0 bases, with 9 bases separating them. CDR3 bases: TGTGCCAGCAGCTCGGACAGAACAACTAATGAAAAACTGTTTTTT. This encodes CASSSDRTTNEKLFF.

For the CDR3, the DNA is TGTGCCAGCAGCCCCGAGCGGATATCCAATGAGCAGTTCTTC. This sequence encodes CASSPERISNEQFF. The V and J genes are TRBV7-9 and TRBJ2-1, with D possibly being TRBD2 (5 bases). Germline loops: CDR1 SEHNR, CDR2 FQNEAQ (reference sequence). V lost 5 bases and J 6 bases, leaving 14 bases between the germline ends. CDR3 length: 14 residues. Looking up the rest from reference TRBV7-9 and TRBJ2-1 gives the full variable domain: DTGVSQNPRHKITKRGQNVTFRCDPISEHNRLYWYRQTLGQGPEFLTYFQNEAQLEKSRLLSDRFSAERPKGSFSTLEIQRTEQGDSAMYLCASSPERISNEQFFGPGTRLTVL.

The V call is TRBV7-3, the J call TRBJ2-3; 9 bases line up with TRBD2. Germline assignment: CDR1 SGHTA and CDR2 FQGTGA. This CDR3 has 16 residues. V lost 2 bases and J lost 7; bases outside the gene matches: 10. The CDR3 DNA follows: TGTGCCAGCAGCTTAGCGGGAGGGCCATGGCTGAATACGCAGTATTTT. This translates into CASSLAGGPWLNTQYF.

The J gene is TRBJ2-2, the V gene TRBV27; TRBD2 matches at 11 bases. CDR1 is MNHEY, CDR2 SMNVEV, per germline (reference sequence). Losses at the gene ends were 3 bases for V and 1 base for J; bases not matched to a gene: 1. This CDR3 region has 16 residues. In nucleotides, the CDR3 is TGTGCCAGCAGTTTGGGACTAGCGGAGAACACCGGGGAGCTGTTTTTT. Its protein is CASSLGLAENTGELFF.

The chain has TRBV11-2 and TRBJ1-2, with a tentative D call TRBD1 (6 bases). The V gene's germline CDR1 is SGHAT and CDR2 FQNNGV. Trimming removed 2 bases at V and 8 bases at J, with 18 bases between. The CDR3 length is 15 residues. CDR3 residues: CASSLRDTIMGGYTF. For the CDR3, the DNA is TGTGCCAGCAGCTTACGGGACACCATAATGGGCGGCTACACCTTC.

The chain combines TRBV14 with TRBJ1-2, with D perhaps matching TRBD1 (6 bases). Trimming removed 1 base from V and 8 bases from J, with 17 bases in between. The germline V gene has CDR1 SGHDN and CDR2 FVKESK. This CDR3 comprises 15 residues. The CDR3 is CASSQVVGGEIGYTF. In DNA form, the CDR3 reads TGTGCCAGCAGCCAAGTCGTTGGGGGCGAGATCGGCTACACCTTC.

This chain uses TRBV27 with TRBJ2-1; tentative D call: TRBD2 (5 bases). Germline CDR1 and CDR2: MNHEY and SMNVEV (reference sequence). The CDR3 loop spans 13 amino acids. V was trimmed by 6 bases and J by 4 bases, leaving 10 bases between them. The CDR3 nucleotides are TGTGCCAGCAGCCAGGACTCTTACAATGAGCAGTTCTTC. It specifies CASSQDSYNEQFF.

This chain links TRBV27 with TRBJ2-5, with 9 bases matching TRBD1. The CDR3 length is 15 residues. V lost 4 bases, J lost 2 bases, and 5 bases stayed unmatched. CDR1 is MNHEY and CDR2 is SMNVEV in the germline V gene (reference sequence). In nucleotides, the CDR3 is TGTGCCAGCAGTTCGTGGGACAGGGCTCAAGAGACCCAGTACTTC. Encoded protein: CASSSWDRAQETQYF.

The CDR3 DNA is TGTGCCAGCAGCTTGAGACTAGCGGGTCTCTACGAGCAGTACTTC. This encodes CASSLRLAGLYEQYF. The chain joins TRBV7-2 to TRBJ2-7; 10 bases line up with TRBD2. J lost 3 bases, V lost 3 bases, and 5 bases had no gene match. The germline V gene encodes CDR1 SGHTA and CDR2 FQGNSA. The CDR3 is made up of 15 amino acids.

This sequence joins TRBV6-6 and TRBJ1-2, with D possibly being TRBD1 (5 bases). The germline V and J ends were trimmed by 5 bases and 7 bases, with 20 bases remaining between them. The CDR3 is 15 amino acids. The germline gives CDR1 MNHNY, CDR2 SVGAGI (reference sequence). The CDR3 coding sequence is TGTGCCAGCAGTACCCCAGGGCCGGCTTTAGCTGGCTACACCTTC. Its protein is CASSTPGPALAGYTF.

V is TRBV25-1 and J is TRBJ1-2; a possible D gene is TRBD1 (5 bases). The CDR3 runs to 14 residues. The germline V and J ends were trimmed by 4 bases and 6 bases, with 15 bases remaining between them. Germline-derived CDR1 and CDR2 are MGHDK and SYGVNS. The CDR3 DNA sequence: TGTGCCAGCAGTGCTCCAGGGTTAAGAGATGGCTACACCTTC. Its protein product is CASSAPGLRDGYTF.

The chain uses TRBV4-2 and TRBJ2-1; 9 nucleotides line up with TRBD1. Looked up from germline, CDR1 is LGHNA and CDR2 is YNFKEQ. CDR3 length: 21 residues. With V trimmed by 4 bases and J by 1 base, 20 bases remained unmatched. For the CDR3, the DNA is TGTGCCAGCAGCCCTCACGAAGGAACAACAGGGGGCTCACTATCCTACAATGAGCAGTTCTTC. It encodes CASSPHEGTTGGSLSYNEQFF.

V gene TRBV28 combines with J gene TRBJ2-1; TRBD2 matches 7 bases. V gave up 6 bases and J gave up 7 bases; unmatched junction bases: 12. The CDR3 runs to 15 residues. Germline V gene data show CDR1 as MDHEN and CDR2 as SYDVKM. CDR3 residues: CASSQGLVWGNEQFF. The CDR3 DNA follows: TGTGCCAGCAGCCAAGGACTAGTTTGGGGTAATGAGCAGTTCTTC.

The V call is TRBV7-6, the J call TRBJ2-7, with 9 positions matching TRBD1. The CDR3 spans 15 residues. Germline CDR1 and CDR2: SGHVS and FNYEAQ. The trim removed 6 bases at V and 0 bases at J, leaving 6 bases unmatched. The CDR3 nucleotides are TGTGCCAGCAGGCCTGGACAGGGGCGCTCCTACGAGCAGTACTTC. This translates into CASRPGQGRSYEQYF.

The chain couples TRBV28 to TRBJ2-7; 8 bases map to TRBD1. Germline V gene lookup returns CDR1 MDHEN and CDR2 SYDVKM. The CDR3 runs 17 residues. The trim removed 5 bases at V and 2 bases at J, leaving 14 bases unmatched. Here the CDR3 DNA reads TGTGCCAGCAGTCCCACCGACAGGGGCGGATGGGCCTACGAGCAGTACTTC. Its translation is CASSPTDRGGWAYEQYF.